This TCR beta chain derives from a study of blood T cells in healthy people across ages (dated by TCRdb to the mid-2010s). For the wider study: In model experiments, template switching captured about one uniquely barcoded TCR beta cDNA molecule for every two T cells. The study measured age-related changes in TCR beta repertoire diversity using deep sequencing normalized with unique cDNA molecular identifiers. Four age groups were formed from the donors: young (average approximately 15 years), middle-aged (around 39), aged (approximately 60) and long-lived (82). Donors of different ages were randomly distributed across sequencing lanes to avoid experimental bias. For two donors (one aged 18 to 30 and one aged 80 or older), the study analyzed two additional independent replicas of 1 million unique cDNA reads from the same blood draw.

General study outcomes and caveats: Observed TCR beta diversity per million T cells fell roughly linearly with age, and a significant reduction was already apparent by age around 40. A strong correlation was found between observed TCR beta diversity and the percentage of naive T cells measured by flow cytometry. The CMV infection status of donors was not known, potentially confounding age-related changes in expanded clonotypes. Total diversity estimates from one million sequenced T cells were considered lower bounds and underestimates. Bulk unsorted PBMC profiling prevented conclusive comparison of naive and antigen-experienced compartments. Compared with the aged group, the long-lived group had more naive CD4+ T cells, fewer expanded clones and increased TCR diversity, suggesting age selection.

Turning to this clonotype: Its antigen is unknown. No much larger clone is present one base from it, and per-base qualities are unavailable.

The library was produced with 5' RACE. A second about 7 to 12 cycle PCR used a sample-barcoded 5' primer and a J-beta primer mix. Each TCR beta cDNA molecule received a unique molecular identifier from a template-switch 5' adaptor carrying 12 random nucleotides. At least 3 million CDR3-containing paired-end reads were obtained from each sample. All of the RNA was converted into first-strand cDNA using the Mint cDNA synthesis kit, with a TRBC-specific oligonucleotide serving as the primer. All cDNA was treated with uracil-DNA glycosylase and then went through a first 18-cycle PCR with the universal primers M1SS and BC2_uni_R. As for the authors' bioinformatics: For normalization, 1 million high-quality reads, each with a distinct molecular identifier, were randomly selected from each sample. Reads with shared molecular identifiers were discarded instead of being binned into consensus sequences. CDR3 identification, clonotype clustering and error correction used MiTCR with a Q25 quality threshold and the strictest error-elimination algorithm. Lower-bound total TCR beta diversity was estimated with a nonparametric unseen species model using Euler transformation. TCRdb reprocessed the public reads (quality trimming at Q25 with fastp, clone calling with MiXCR) and kept in-frame beta chains. Every entry covers one CDR3 protein and lists the most common genes and DNA from its rows. The V and J calls and clone size are TCRdb's, not the authors'. The sample contains roughly 1.9 million distinct CDR3 sequences, roughly 43% of them found a single time. Roughly 24% of the sample comes from the top ten.

Via the germline V gene (reference sequence), CDR1 is SEHNR and CDR2 FQNEAQ. V is trimmed back by 6 bases and J by 0 bases, and the junction contains 3 bases that no gene match accounts for. The CDR3 starts with the cysteine, ends with the phenylalanine, and has 16 residues. Only the CDR3 part of the read is kept: 48 bases, read in frame from the first base. Donors were 30 to 45 systemically healthy Caucasian individuals from Russia aged roughly 6 to 90 years. Each donor gave about 9.8 milliliters of peripheral blood, drawn into EDTA-treated Vacutainer tubes. Ficoll-Paque density-gradient centrifugation was used to isolate PBMCs, with at least 7 million obtained per sample. Trizol reagent was used to extract total RNA from PBMCs, with at least 6 micrograms per sample. The percentages of naive CD45RAhigh/CD27high T cells were determined by flow cytometry on a PBMC aliquot from every donor.

The clonotype was recovered from a human donor in good health. This sequence uses TRBV7-9 and TRBJ2-6, and 9 bases in between align with TRBD1. The sequencing input was blood. The nucleotide sequence reads as follows: TGTGCCAGCAGGCCGGGACAGGGCTCTGGGGCCAACGTCCTGACTTTC. Its translation is CASRPGQGSGANVLTF.